The clone carrying this T cell receptor (beta chain) was detected ten times or more. Its target is unknown. The data were taken from a study of HIV-infected children after antiretroviral therapy interruption. For the study at large: In continuous treatment, analyzed samples were from weeks 0, 48 and 150.

Germline loops: CDR1 SGHKS, CDR2 YYEKEE (reference sequence). Trimming cost V 1 base and J 4 bases, with 15 bases left between them. The CDR3 spans 17 residues. Regarding treatment: PENTA 11 planned treatment interruption arm or continuous ART arm. Cryopreserved PBMC samples required at least 5 million viable cells. RNA-based 3' RACE libraries used unique molecular identifiers. TCRdb called the 3' RACE reads again in MiXCR, with one record for every CDR3 protein. Among more than 85,000 distinct CDR3 sequences, 6.9% were seen once, and the ten largest hold 1% to 1.3%. Regarding the study as a whole: After treatment interruption started, naive CD4+ CDR3 overlap across time points dropped.

Here the sequenced sample was CD45RA+ CD4+ T cells from PBMCs, pooled from several time points, taken from a donor given antiretroviral therapy, either interrupted or continuous. Stated subset: naive CD4+ CD45RA+ CD45RO- T cells. The chain recombines TRBV5-5 with TRBJ2-6; D may be TRBD1 (5 bases). This sequence was found in a pool of human donors with HIV. CDR3 residues: CASSLNDRRSGANVLTF. CDR3 nucleotide sequence: TGTGCCAGCAGCTTGAACGACAGAAGGTCGGGGGCCAACGTCCTGACTTTC.